A selection of T cell receptor beta chains follows, all from one sample in a study of T cells in Graves' hyperthyroidism and ophthalmopathy. TCRdb reprocessed the multiplex PCR reads with MiXCR, giving one entry per CDR3 protein. The data hold 640,000 or so distinct CDR3 sequences, with approximately 14% observed a single time. The source material was blood. All receptors derive from a woman between 18 and 29 years old with Graves' ophthalmopathy. Both conserved end residues are part of each CDR3. The D gene is left open where the match is weak. Part of the rows lack a size; the others show once, few, many or a class for expanded clones.

CDR3 DNA,CDR3 protein,clone size,D gene,V gene,J gene
TGTGCCAGCAGCTGGACAGGGCGCACAGATACGCAGTATTTT,CASSWTGRTDTQYF,many,TRBD1,TRBV7-2,TRBJ2-3
TGTGCCAGCAGCCTGGACAGGGATAGCAATCAGCCCCAGCATTTT,CASSLDRDSNQPQHF,many,TRBD1,TRBV7-9,TRBJ1-5
TGCGCCAGCAGCTTGGACAGCGGGAATGAGCAGTTCTTC,CASSLDSGNEQFF,many,.,TRBV5-1,TRBJ2-1
TGTGCCAGCAGTGAATATAGCGGGAGCACAGATACGCAGTATTTT,CASSEYSGSTDTQYF,few,TRBD2,TRBV25-1,TRBJ2-3
TGTGCCGCCGAAGACAGGCACAGTTCACCCCTCCACTTT,CAAEDRHSSPLHF,many,.,TRBV30,TRBJ1-6
TGTGCCAGCAGCCTCCAAGGGGCGGGAGTCTACAATGAGCAGTTCTTC,CASSLQGAGVYNEQFF,.,TRBD2,TRBV7-8,TRBJ2-1
TGTGCCAGCAGCCTGGGAAGAACCAACGAGCAGTACTTC,CASSLGRTNEQYF,many,.,TRBV7-9,TRBJ2-7
TGTGCCAGCAGCTTCTCGGACAGGTTGTACTCTGGGGCCAACGTCCTGACTTTC,CASSFSDRLYSGANVLTF,once,TRBD1,TRBV5-6,TRBJ2-6
TGTGCCAGCAGCCCCAACTTAGGGGGGCAGATCACTGAAGCTTTCTTT,CASSPNLGGQITEAFF,few,.,TRBV16,TRBJ1-1
TGTGCCAGCAGTTTCTACAGGGGGCGGGTGGGTGAAAAACTGTTTTTT,CASSFYRGRVGEKLFF,.,TRBD1,TRBV6-2/TRBV6-3,TRBJ1-4
TGTGCCACCAGTGCCGGACAGTACAATCAGCCCCAGCATTTT,CATSAGQYNQPQHF,.,.,TRBV24-1,TRBJ1-5
TGTGCCAGCAGTGAAGAAGGGCAGATACAAGAGACCCAGTACTTC,CASSEEGQIQETQYF,.,.,TRBV25-1,TRBJ2-5
TGTGCCTGGAGTGCCCTACTGGACAGGCAAGAAAAACTGTTTTTT,CAWSALLDRQEKLFF,.,TRBD1,TRBV30,TRBJ1-4
TGTGCCAGCACCACGGGTCAGAAGGTCGCTGAAGCTTTCTTT,CASTTGQKVAEAFF,many,.,TRBV2,TRBJ1-1
TGTGCCAGCAAGCCAGGGGGAGAAGAGACCCAGTACTTC,CASKPGGEETQYF,few,TRBD1,TRBV6-1,TRBJ2-5
TGTGCCAGCAGCCCGACAGGGTGGGAGCAGTACTTC,CASSPTGWEQYF,many,TRBD1,TRBV5-5,TRBJ2-7
TGCAGCGCCCAAGGGGGGATTAACTATGGCTACACCTTC,CSAQGGINYGYTF,few,.,TRBV29-1,TRBJ1-2
TGTGCCAGCAGCGTCGCTGACCACCCTGGGCCTGAAGCTTTCTTT,CASSVADHPGPEAFF,.,.,TRBV9,TRBJ1-1
TGTGCCAGCAGTCTCAGGGGGCTTACAGATACGCAGTATTTT,CASSLRGLTDTQYF,many,TRBD1,TRBV12-3/TRBV12-4,TRBJ2-3
TGCAGTGCTGTACCGGGACGGCTGAACACTGAAGCTTTCTTT,CSAVPGRLNTEAFF,many,.,TRBV20-1,TRBJ1-1
TGTGCCAGCAGCCGCCCTAGAGGGGCCCGATACAATCAGCCCCAGCATTTT,CASSRPRGARYNQPQHF,many,.,TRBV7-2,TRBJ1-5
TGTGCCAGCAGCTCAGATAGCGGGAGTAAAAACGAGCAGTACTTC,CASSSDSGSKNEQYF,few,TRBD2,TRBV7-9,TRBJ2-7
TGTGCCTGGAGAGCCCAATTAAGGGACTTCTGGGGCATGAACACTGAAGCTTTCTTT,CAWRAQLRDFWGMNTEAFF,.,.,TRBV30,TRBJ1-1
TGTGCCAGCAGTTTAGTCGGGACAGGTAACGTCCTGACTTTC,CASSLVGTGNVLTF,many,TRBD1,TRBV12-3/TRBV12-4,TRBJ2-6
TGTGCCACTTCTATTCAGTGGGATGGAAACAATGAGCAGTTCTTC,CATSIQWDGNNEQFF,few,.,TRBV24-1,TRBJ2-1
TGTGCCAGCAGTTTTCAGGCCTACAATGAGCAGTTCTTC,CASSFQAYNEQFF,once,.,TRBV28,TRBJ2-1
TGTGCCAGCAGCTCGTCTCCGTCAGTGGTAACCGGGGAGCTGTTTTTT,CASSSSPSVVTGELFF,.,.,TRBV7-3,TRBJ2-2
TGCAGTGCTAGAGTAGGGACAGACTTCTTTAGCACAGATACGCAGTATTTT,CSARVGTDFFSTDTQYF,many,TRBD1,TRBV20-1,TRBJ2-3
TGTGCCAGCAGCTTATGGACAGGGCAGTCTTTCTACGAGCAGTACTTC,CASSLWTGQSFYEQYF,many,TRBD1,TRBV7-9,TRBJ2-7
TGTGCCAGTAGTATAGGGAACACTGAAGCTTTCTTT,CASSIGNTEAFF,many,.,TRBV19,TRBJ1-1
TGTGCCAGCAGCCCAATTAGGAAGGGGGTTAATTACAATGAGCAGTTCTTC,CASSPIRKGVNYNEQFF,once,.,TRBV28,TRBJ2-1
TGTGCCAGCAGCTTAGCTCCCGGGACAGGGCTCGAGCAGTACTTC,CASSLAPGTGLEQYF,many,TRBD1,TRBV7-8,TRBJ2-7
TGCAGTGCTAGTCGGGGGAGGGTCGATGAGCAGTTCTTC,CSASRGRVDEQFF,many,TRBD2,TRBV20-1,TRBJ2-1
TGTGCCAGCAGTTTAGGGGGCGATTCCTACGAGCAGTACTTC,CASSLGGDSYEQYF,many,.,TRBV28,TRBJ2-7
TGTGCCAGCAGCTATAGCGGGAGGCGCACAGATACGCAGTATTTT,CASSYSGRRTDTQYF,many,TRBD2,TRBV7-8,TRBJ2-3
TGTGCCACCAGTGACCCCTCCACAGGGCGCCGGCACCCCACCGGGGAGCTGTTTTTT,CATSDPSTGRRHPTGELFF,many,.,TRBV24-1,TRBJ2-2
TGTGCCAGCAGCTTGAGCAGGGATTATTCACCCCTCCACTTT,CASSLSRDYSPLHF,many,.,TRBV5-5,TRBJ1-6
TGTGCCAGCAAATCCGGGTCAAGCTCCTACGAGCAGTACTTC,CASKSGSSSYEQYF,many,.,TRBV2,TRBJ2-7
TGCGCCAGCAGCCGCGAGGGGAAGGGGTCGGACGAGCAGTACTTC,CASSREGKGSDEQYF,many,.,TRBV5-1,TRBJ2-7
TGCAGCGTTGAAGAGTACCAGTCCTACGAGCAGTACTTC,CSVEEYQSYEQYF,many,.,TRBV29-1,TRBJ2-7
TGTGCCAGCAGCTTAGCTCAGGGGTCGGGCTACACCTTC,CASSLAQGSGYTF,many,.,TRBV7-6,TRBJ1-2
TGTGCCAGCAGCCTACTGGGGCGGGGAAACGAGCAGTACTTC,CASSLLGRGNEQYF,.,.,TRBV7-2,TRBJ2-7
TGCGCCAGCAGCCCCAGGACATTAGGGGTAAGGAGGGACAGGGGCGAAAGCTCTGGAAACACCATATATTTT,CASSPRTLGVRRDRGESSGNTIYF,.,TRBD1,TRBV7-2,TRBJ1-3
TGTGCCAGCAGCTTAGGGGCGATAGGTGAGCAGTTCTTC,CASSLGAIGEQFF,many,.,TRBV7-3,TRBJ2-1
TGTGCCAGCAGCTCGAGGACAGGGGGCGGCTATGGCTACACCTTC,CASSSRTGGGYGYTF,many,TRBD1,TRBV7-8,TRBJ1-2
TGTGCCAGCAGCTTATCCAGGGCAGGGCTCACAGATACGCAGTATTTT,CASSLSRAGLTDTQYF,many,.,TRBV7-8,TRBJ2-3
TGTGCCAGCAGTTACTCGCTGGCAGCAACTAACTATGGCTACACCTTC,CASSYSLAATNYGYTF,many,.,TRBV6-5,TRBJ1-2
TGTGCCAGCAGTCCCCGCGCGGAGCCCTTCTCCTACGAGCAGTACTTC,CASSPRAEPFSYEQYF,few,.,TRBV27,TRBJ2-7
TGTGCCAGCAGCGCCGGAGAGGTGGGGACGCTCACAGATACGCAGTATTTT,CASSAGEVGTLTDTQYF,.,.,TRBV9,TRBJ2-3
TGTGCTAGTGGTTTTCCCCCCGGGAGTACCTACGAGCAGTACTTC,CASGFPPGSTYEQYF,many,.,TRBV12-5,TRBJ2-7
TGTGCCAGCAGCTTAGCGCAGGGACCCTATAATTCACCCCTCCACTTT,CASSLAQGPYNSPLHF,many,.,TRBV7-2,TRBJ1-6
TGTGCCAGCAGCCTGACAGGGACTGGGGCCAACGTCCTGACTTTC,CASSLTGTGANVLTF,many,TRBD1,TRBV7-2,TRBJ2-6
TGTGCCAGCAGCGTAGTAACGGGAGATCTGTTCTTC,CASSVVTGDLFF,.,.,TRBV9,TRBJ2-1